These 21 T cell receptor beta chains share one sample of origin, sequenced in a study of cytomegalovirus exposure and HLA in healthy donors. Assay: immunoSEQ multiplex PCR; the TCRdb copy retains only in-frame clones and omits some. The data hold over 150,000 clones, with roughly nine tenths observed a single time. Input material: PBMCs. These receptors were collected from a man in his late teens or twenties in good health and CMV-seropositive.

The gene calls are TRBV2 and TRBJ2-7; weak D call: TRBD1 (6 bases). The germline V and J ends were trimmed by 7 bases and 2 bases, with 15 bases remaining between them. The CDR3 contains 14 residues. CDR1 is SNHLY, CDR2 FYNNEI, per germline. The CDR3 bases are TGTGCCAGCAAACCCTACAGGGAAACCTACGAGCAGTACTTC. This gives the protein CASKPYRETYEQYF.

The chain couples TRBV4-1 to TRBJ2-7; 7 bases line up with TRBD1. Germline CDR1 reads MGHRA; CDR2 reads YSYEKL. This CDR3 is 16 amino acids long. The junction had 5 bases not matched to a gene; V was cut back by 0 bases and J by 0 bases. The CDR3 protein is CASSQDPDRNSYEQYF. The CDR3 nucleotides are TGCGCCAGCAGCCAAGATCCGGACAGGAACTCCTACGAGCAGTACTTC.

This CDR3 is CASSLDRWGGEFSGANVLTF. The DNA for the CDR3 is TGTGCCAGCAGCTTAGACAGGTGGGGGGGCGAATTCTCTGGGGCCAACGTCCTGACTTTC. The chain couples TRBV11-3 to TRBJ2-6, with D perhaps TRBD2 (7 bases). The CDR3 is 20 residues long. Germline lookup yields CDR1 SGHNT and CDR2 YENEEA. V was pared by 0 bases and J by 0 bases, with 18 bases between.

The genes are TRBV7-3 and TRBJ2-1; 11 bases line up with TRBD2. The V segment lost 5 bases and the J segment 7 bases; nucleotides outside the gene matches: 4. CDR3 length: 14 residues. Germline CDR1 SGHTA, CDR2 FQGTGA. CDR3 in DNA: TGTGCCAGCAGCCCTAGCGGGAGGAGGAATGAGCAGTTCTTC. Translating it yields CASSPSGRRNEQFF.

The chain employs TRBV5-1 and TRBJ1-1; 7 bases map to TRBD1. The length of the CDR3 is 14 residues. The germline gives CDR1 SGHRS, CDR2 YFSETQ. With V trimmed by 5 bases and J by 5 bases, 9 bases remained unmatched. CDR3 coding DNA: TGCGCCAGCAGAAGCGGACAGGCTGTTACTGAAGCTTTCTTT. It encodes CASRSGQAVTEAFF.

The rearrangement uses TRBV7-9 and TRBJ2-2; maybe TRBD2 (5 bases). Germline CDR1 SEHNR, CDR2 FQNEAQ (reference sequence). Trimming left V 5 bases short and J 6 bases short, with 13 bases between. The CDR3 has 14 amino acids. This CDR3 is CASSPRVEAGELFF. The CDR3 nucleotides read TGTGCCAGCAGCCCGAGGGTAGAAGCCGGGGAGCTGTTTTTT.

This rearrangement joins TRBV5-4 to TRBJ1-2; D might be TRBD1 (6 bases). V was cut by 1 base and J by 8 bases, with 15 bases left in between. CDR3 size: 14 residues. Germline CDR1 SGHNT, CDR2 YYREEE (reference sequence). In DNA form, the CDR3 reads TGTGCCAGCAGCTTGAGACAGGCTGAGGGGGGCTACACCTTC. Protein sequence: CASSLRQAEGGYTF.

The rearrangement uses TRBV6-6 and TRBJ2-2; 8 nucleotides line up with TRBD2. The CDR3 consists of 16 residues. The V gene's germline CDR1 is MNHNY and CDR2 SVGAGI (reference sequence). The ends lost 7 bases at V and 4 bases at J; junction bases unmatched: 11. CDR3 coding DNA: TGTGCCAGCACCCCCGCTAGCGGGCTGCTCACCGGGGAGCTGTTTTTT. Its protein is CASTPASGLLTGELFF.

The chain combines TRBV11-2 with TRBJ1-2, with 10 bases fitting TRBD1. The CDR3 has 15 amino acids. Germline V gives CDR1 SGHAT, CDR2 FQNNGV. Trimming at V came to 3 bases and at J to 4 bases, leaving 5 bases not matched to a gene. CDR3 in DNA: TGTGCCAGCAGCTTGACAGGGGGCGGTATCTATGGCTACACCTTC. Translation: CASSLTGGGIYGYTF.

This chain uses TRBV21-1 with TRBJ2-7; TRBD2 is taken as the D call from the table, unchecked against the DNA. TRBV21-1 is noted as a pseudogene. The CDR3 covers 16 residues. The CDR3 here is CASSSRGLAGSYEQYF. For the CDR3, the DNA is TGTGCCAGCAGCTCCAGGGGTCTAGCGGGATCCTACGAGCAGTACTTC.

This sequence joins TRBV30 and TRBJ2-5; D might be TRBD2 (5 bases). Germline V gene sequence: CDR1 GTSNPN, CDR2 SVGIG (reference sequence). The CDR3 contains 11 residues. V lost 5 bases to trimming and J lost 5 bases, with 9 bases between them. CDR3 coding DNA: TGTGCCTGGGCCCTAGCTGAGACCCAGTACTTC. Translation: CAWALAETQYF.

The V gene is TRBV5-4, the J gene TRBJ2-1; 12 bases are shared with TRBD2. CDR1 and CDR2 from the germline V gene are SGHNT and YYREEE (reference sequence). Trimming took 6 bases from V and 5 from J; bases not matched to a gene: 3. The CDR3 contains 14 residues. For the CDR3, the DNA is TGTGCCAGCACGCTAGCGGGAGGGAACAATGAGCAGTTCTTC. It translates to CASTLAGGNNEQFF.

The CDR3 DNA reads TGTGCCAGTAGTCCCCACGATCCAGGGGGAGCCTATGGCTACACCTTC. Its translation is CASSPHDPGGAYGYTF. The chain employs TRBV19 and TRBJ1-2, with 7 bases lining up with TRBD1. In germline, CDR1 is LNHDA, CDR2 SQIVND (reference sequence). The CDR3 runs 16 residues. J was trimmed by 4 bases and V by 5 bases; bases with no gene match: 13.

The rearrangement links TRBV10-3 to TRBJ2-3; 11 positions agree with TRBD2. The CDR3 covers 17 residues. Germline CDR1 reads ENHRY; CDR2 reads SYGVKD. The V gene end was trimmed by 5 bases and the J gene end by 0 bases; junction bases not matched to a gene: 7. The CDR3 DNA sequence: TGTGCCATCAGTTACCGACTAGCGGGAACTAGCACAGATACGCAGTATTTT. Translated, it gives CAISYRLAGTSTDTQYF.

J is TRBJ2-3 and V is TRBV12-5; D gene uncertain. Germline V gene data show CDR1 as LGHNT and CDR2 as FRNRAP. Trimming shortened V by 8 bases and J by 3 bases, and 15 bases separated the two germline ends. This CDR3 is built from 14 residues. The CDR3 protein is CASSDLYLTDTQYF. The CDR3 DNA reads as TGTGCTAGTTCTGACTTGTACTTGACAGATACGCAGTATTTT.

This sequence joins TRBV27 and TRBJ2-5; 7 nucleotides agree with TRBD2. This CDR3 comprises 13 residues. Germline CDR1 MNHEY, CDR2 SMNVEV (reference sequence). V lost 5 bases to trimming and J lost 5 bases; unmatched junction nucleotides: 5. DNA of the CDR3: TGTGCCAGCAGTCCCCTCGGGGGGGAGACCCAGTACTTC. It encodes CASSPLGGETQYF.

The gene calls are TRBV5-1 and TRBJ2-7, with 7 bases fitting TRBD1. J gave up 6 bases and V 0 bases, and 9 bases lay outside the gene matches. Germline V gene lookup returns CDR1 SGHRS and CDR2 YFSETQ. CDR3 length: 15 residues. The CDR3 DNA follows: TGCGCCAGCAGCTTGGTAGACAGGGACGGAGCCGAGCAGTACTTC. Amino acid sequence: CASSLVDRDGAEQYF.

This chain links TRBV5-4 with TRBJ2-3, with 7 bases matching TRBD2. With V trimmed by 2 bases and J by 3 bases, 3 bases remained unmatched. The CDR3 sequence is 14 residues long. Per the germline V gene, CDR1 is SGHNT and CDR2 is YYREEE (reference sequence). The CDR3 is CASSFGGSTDTQYF. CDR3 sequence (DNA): TGTGCCAGCAGCTTCGGCGGGAGTACAGATACGCAGTATTTT.

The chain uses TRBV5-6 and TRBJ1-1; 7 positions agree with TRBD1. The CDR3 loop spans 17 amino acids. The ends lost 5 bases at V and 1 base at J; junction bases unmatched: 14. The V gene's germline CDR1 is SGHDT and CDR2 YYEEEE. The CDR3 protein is CASSPTGQWGTNTEAFF. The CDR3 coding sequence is TGTGCCAGCAGTCCTACGGGACAGTGGGGTACGAACACTGAAGCTTTCTTT.

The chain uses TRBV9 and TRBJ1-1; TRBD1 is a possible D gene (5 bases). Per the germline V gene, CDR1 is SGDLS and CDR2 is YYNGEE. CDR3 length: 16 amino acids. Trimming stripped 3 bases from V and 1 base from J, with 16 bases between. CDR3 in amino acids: CASSAGLGGENTEAFF. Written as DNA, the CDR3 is TGTGCCAGCAGCGCGGGGTTGGGAGGGGAGAACACTGAAGCTTTCTTT. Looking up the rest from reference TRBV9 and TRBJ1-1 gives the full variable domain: DSGVTQTPKHLITATGQRVTLRCSPRSGDLSVYWYQQSLDQGLQFLIQYYNGEERAKGNILERFSAQQFPDLHSELNLSSLELGDSALYFCASSAGLGGENTEAFFGQGTRLTVV.

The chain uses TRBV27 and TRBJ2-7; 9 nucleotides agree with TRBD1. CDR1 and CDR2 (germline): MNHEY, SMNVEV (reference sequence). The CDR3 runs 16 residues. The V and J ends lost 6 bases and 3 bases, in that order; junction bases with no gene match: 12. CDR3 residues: CASSLKGTGLDYEQYF. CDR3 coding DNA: TGTGCCAGCAGCCTAAAAGGGACAGGGTTGGACTACGAGCAGTACTTC.